The table lists the clone carrying this T cell receptor beta chain with a few counts. The target antigen is unknown. Assay: immunoSEQ multiplex PCR; the TCRdb copy retains only in-frame clones and omits some. Counted here are a few hundred thousand clones, over 60% occurring once; the ten biggest clones make up approximately 12%. This entry belongs to a study of shared clonotypes between healthy human individuals. Overall study findings and caveats: Generally, naive subsets (rather than memory subsets) showed larger estimated richness.

The CDR3 extends over 12 amino acids. CDR1 is MNHEY, CDR2 SVGAGI, per germline. Trimming took off 6 bases at V and 5 bases at J, with 10 bases between the two ends. This chain connects TRBV6-5 to TRBJ1-2; TRBD1 is a possible D gene (5 bases). Sequencing was performed on memory CD4+ T cells sorted from blood. Subset here: CD45RA-negative fraction. The origin of this receptor is a young man in good health. Here the CDR3 reads CASSGTEYGYTF. As DNA, the CDR3 is TGTGCCAGCAGCGGGACGGAATATGGCTACACCTTC.